The 2 T cell receptor beta chains below come from one sample, sequenced in a study of Graves' ophthalmopathy and Graves' hyperthyroidism. RNA transcripts were the source from which TCR beta CDR3 regions were amplified. HTBI primers served in a first-round RT-PCR, which a second-round multiplex PCR followed. From the multiplex PCR reads, TCRdb called clonotypes with MiXCR, one entry per CDR3 protein. The data contain roughly 300,000 distinct CDR3 sequences, 17% of them singletons. Material: peripheral blood. The receptors come from an adult man with Graves' ophthalmopathy.

This clonotype was seen repeatedly, ten times or more. This chain links TRBV6-1 with TRBJ2-7; 8 bases are a match to TRBD2. V trimming: 7 bases; J trimming: 6 bases; junction bases outside the gene matches: 14. In germline, CDR1 is MNHNS, CDR2 SASEGT. CDR3 length equals 15 residues. The CDR3 reads CASIRGRTTPSEQYF. In DNA, the CDR3 is TGTGCCAGCATACGCGGGAGGACCACGCCATCCGAGCAGTACTTC.

This clonotype came up many times. The gene calls are TRBV27 and TRBJ1-5; no reliable D call. Germline V gene data show CDR1 as MNHEY and CDR2 as SMNVEV (reference sequence). V shed 1 base and J shed 1 base, with 8 bases lying between them. This CDR3 is built from 15 residues. The CDR3 is CASSLFGNSNQPQHF. The CDR3 DNA reads as TGTGCCAGCAGTTTATTTGGGAACAGCAATCAGCCCCAGCATTTT.